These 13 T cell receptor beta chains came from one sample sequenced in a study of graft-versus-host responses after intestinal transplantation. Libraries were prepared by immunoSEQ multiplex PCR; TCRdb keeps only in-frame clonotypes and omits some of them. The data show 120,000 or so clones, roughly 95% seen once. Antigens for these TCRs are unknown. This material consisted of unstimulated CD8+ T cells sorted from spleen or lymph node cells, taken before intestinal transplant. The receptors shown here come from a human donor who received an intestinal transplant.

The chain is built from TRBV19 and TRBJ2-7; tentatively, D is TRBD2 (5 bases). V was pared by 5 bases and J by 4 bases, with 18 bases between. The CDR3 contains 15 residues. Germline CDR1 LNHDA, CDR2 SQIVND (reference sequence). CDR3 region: CASSPGPRERYEQYF. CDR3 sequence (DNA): TGTGCCAGTAGTCCCGGTCCTAGAGAGCGGTACGAGCAGTACTTC.

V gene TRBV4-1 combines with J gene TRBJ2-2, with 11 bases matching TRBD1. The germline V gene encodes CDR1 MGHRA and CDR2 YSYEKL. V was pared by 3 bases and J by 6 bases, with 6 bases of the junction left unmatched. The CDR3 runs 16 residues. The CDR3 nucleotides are TGCGCCAGCAGCCAGGAAGGGACAGGGGGGGCCGGGGAGCTGTTTTTT. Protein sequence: CASSQEGTGGAGELFF.

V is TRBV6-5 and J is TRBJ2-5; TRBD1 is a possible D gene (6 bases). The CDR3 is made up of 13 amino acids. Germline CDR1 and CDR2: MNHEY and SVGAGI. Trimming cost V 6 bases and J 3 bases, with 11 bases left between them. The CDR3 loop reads CASSLYREETQYF. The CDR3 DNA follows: TGTGCCAGCAGCCTTTACAGGGAAGAGACCCAGTACTTC.

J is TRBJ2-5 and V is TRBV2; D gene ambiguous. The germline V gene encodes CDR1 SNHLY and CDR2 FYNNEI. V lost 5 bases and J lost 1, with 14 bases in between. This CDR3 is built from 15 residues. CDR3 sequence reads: CASSRSAVVQETQYF. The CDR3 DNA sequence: TGTGCCAGCAGTCGAAGCGCAGTAGTCCAAGAGACCCAGTACTTC.

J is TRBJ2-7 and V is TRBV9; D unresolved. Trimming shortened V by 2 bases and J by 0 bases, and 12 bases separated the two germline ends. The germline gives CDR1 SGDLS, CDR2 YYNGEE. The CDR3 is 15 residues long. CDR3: CASSVLDGDSYEQYF. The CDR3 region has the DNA TGTGCCAGCAGCGTGCTGGACGGAGACTCCTACGAGCAGTACTTC. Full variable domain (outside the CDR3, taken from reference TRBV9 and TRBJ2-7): DSGVTQTPKHLITATGQRVTLRCSPRSGDLSVYWYQQSLDQGLQFLIQYYNGEERAKGNILERFSAQQFPDLHSELNLSSLELGDSALYFCASSVLDGDSYEQYFGPGTRLTVT.

In DNA, the CDR3 is TGCGCCAGCAGCACTCTTGGACTAGGACCCCGTAATGAGCAGTTCTTC. Encoded protein: CASSTLGLGPRNEQFF. The rearrangement links TRBV4-1 to TRBJ2-1; 7 bases map to TRBD2. The CDR3 covers 16 residues. With 5 bases clipped from V and 7 bases from J, the junction kept 14 bases outside the gene matches. CDR1 is MGHRA and CDR2 is YSYEKL in the germline V gene.

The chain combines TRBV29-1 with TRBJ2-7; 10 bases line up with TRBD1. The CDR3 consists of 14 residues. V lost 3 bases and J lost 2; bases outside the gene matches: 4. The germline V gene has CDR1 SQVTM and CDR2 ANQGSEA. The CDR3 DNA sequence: TGCAGCGTTGACGGGACAGGGGACCCCTACGAGCAGTACTTC. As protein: CSVDGTGDPYEQYF.

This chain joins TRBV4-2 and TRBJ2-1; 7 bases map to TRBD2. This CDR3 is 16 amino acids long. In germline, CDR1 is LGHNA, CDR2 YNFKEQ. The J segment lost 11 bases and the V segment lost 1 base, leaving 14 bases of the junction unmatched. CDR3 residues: CASSQAEFPGGRQQFF. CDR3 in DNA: TGTGCCAGCAGCCAAGCCGAATTTCCGGGAGGTCGGCAGCAGTTCTTC.

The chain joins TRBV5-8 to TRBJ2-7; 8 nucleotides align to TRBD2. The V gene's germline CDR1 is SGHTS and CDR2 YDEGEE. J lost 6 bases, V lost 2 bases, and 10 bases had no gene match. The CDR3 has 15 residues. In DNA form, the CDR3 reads TGTGCCAGCAGCTTTTTTGCGGGACTAGACGGCGAGCAGTACTTC. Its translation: CASSFFAGLDGEQYF.

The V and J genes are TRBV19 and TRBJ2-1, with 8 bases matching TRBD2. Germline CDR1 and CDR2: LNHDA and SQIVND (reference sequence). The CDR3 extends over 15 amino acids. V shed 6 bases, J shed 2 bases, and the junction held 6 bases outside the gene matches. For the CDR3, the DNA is TGTGCCAGTAGGGGGCGGGAGGATGCCTACAATGAGCAGTTCTTC. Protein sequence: CASRGREDAYNEQFF.

CDR3 nucleotide sequence: TGTGCCAGCAGCCGAAGGGGATGGGGTACGCAGTATTTT. Translating it yields CASSRRGWGTQYF. The V call is TRBV11-2, the J call TRBJ2-3, with a possible D match to TRBD1 (5 bases). There are 13 residues in the CDR3. Trimming removed 5 bases from V and 8 bases from J, with 14 bases in between. Looked up from germline, CDR1 is SGHAT and CDR2 is FQNNGV. Full variable domain (outside the CDR3, taken from reference TRBV11-2 and TRBJ2-3): EAGVAQSPRYKIIEKRQSVAFWCNPISGHATLYWYQQILGQGPKLLIQFQNNGVVDDSQLPKDRFSAERLKGVDSTLKIQPAKLEDSAVYLCASSRRGWGTQYFGPGTRLTVL.

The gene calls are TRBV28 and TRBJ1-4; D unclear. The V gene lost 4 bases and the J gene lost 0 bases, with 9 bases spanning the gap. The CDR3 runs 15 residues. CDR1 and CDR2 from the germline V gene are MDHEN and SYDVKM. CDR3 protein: CASSSRVATNEKLFF. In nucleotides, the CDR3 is TGTGCCAGCAGTTCACGGGTTGCAACTAATGAAAAACTGTTTTTT.

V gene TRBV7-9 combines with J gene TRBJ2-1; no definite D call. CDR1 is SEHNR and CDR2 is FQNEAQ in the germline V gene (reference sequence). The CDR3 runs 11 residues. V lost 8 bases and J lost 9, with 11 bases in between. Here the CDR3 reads CASWVGGEQFF. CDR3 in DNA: TGTGCCAGCTGGGTGGGTGGTGAGCAGTTCTTC.